A single sample is the source of the 22 T cell receptor beta chains below, sequenced in a study of blood T cell repertoires in COVID-19. The protocol was immunoSEQ multiplex PCR, while the TCRdb copy is restricted to in-frame clones and leaves out a portion. The data contain some 89,000 clones, approximately 81% of them singletons. Sequenced input: peripheral blood. The receptor set was obtained from a man aged 60 to 75 with acute or convalescent COVID-19.

This clone was observed once. This rearrangement joins TRBV14 to TRBJ2-1; 8 bases agree with TRBD2. Germline V gene sequence: CDR1 SGHDN, CDR2 FVKESK. CDR3 size: 16 residues. V shed 1 base, J shed 2 bases, and the junction held 4 bases outside the gene matches. The CDR3, as DNA: TGTGCCAGCAGCCAAGCTGGCGGGGGGACCTACAATGAGCAGTTCTTC. Translated, it gives CASSQAGGGTYNEQFF.

In its sample, this clone was seen a few times. The rearrangement uses TRBV7-8 and TRBJ1-1; no clear D. Trimming removed 1 base from V and 4 bases from J, with 7 bases in between. The CDR3 covers 13 residues. Germline CDR1 SGHVS, CDR2 FQNEAQ. Here the CDR3 DNA reads TGTGCCAGCAGCTTAGAGAGGAGCACTGAAGCTTTCTTT. This encodes CASSLERSTEAFF.

This rearrangement joins TRBV7-2 to TRBJ1-1, with a possible D match to TRBD1 (6 bases). The CDR3 runs to 14 residues. Germline V gene data show CDR1 as SGHTA and CDR2 as FQGNSA. Trimming removed 1 base from V and 4 bases from J, with 10 bases in between. Written as DNA, the CDR3 is TGTGCCAGCAGCTTAGTTCTCAGGGGCACTGAAGCTTTCTTT. Translating gives CASSLVLRGTEAFF. The full variable domain, in which reference TRBV7-2 and TRBJ1-1 provide the parts outside the CDR3, is GAGVSQSPSNKVTEKGKDVELRCDPISGHTALYWYRQSLGQGLEFLIYFQGNSAPDKSGLPSDRFSAERTGGSVSTLTIQRTQQEDSAVYLCASSLVLRGTEAFFGQGTRLTVV.

This chain joins TRBV7-2 and TRBJ2-1; 12 positions agree with TRBD2. Germline CDR1 reads SGHTA; CDR2 reads FQGNSA. V shed 3 bases and J 8 bases; nucleotides not matched to a gene: 11. The CDR3 consists of 17 residues. CDR3 loop: CASSLALAGGPRDEQFF. CDR3 in DNA: TGTGCCAGCAGCTTGGCCCTAGCGGGAGGGCCGAGGGATGAGCAGTTCTTC.

This CDR3 is CASSSGDRQNSPLHF. The CDR3 DNA is TGCGCCAGCAGCTCGGGGGACAGGCAGAATTCACCCCTCCACTTT. The chain carries TRBV5-1 and TRBJ1-6, with 8 bases fitting TRBD1. The length of the CDR3 is 15 residues. Germline-derived CDR1 and CDR2 are SGHRS and YFSETQ. V was pared by 3 bases and J by 7 bases, with 6 bases of the junction left unmatched.

This clone has just one count. The rearrangement links TRBV2 to TRBJ1-1; possible D gene TRBD1, 6 bases. Per germline, CDR1 SNHLY and CDR2 FYNNEI. This CDR3 is built from 14 residues. Trimming took off 6 bases at V and 1 base at J, with 12 bases between the two ends. CDR3 residues: CASSVLTGNTEAFF. CDR3 bases: TGTGCCAGCAGCGTCTTGACAGGGAACACTGAAGCTTTCTTT.

CDR3 amino acids: CASGLWTGGTGELFF. Here the CDR3 DNA reads TGTGCTAGTGGTTTGTGGACAGGGGGAACCGGGGAGCTGTTTTTT. The chain uses TRBV12-5 and TRBJ2-2; 10 bases line up with TRBD1. The germline V gene has CDR1 LGHNT and CDR2 FRNRAP. V was pared by 2 bases and J by 5 bases, with 2 bases of the junction left unmatched. The CDR3 contains 15 residues.

The genes are TRBV9 and TRBJ1-5, with a tentative D call TRBD1 (5 bases). The germline V and J ends were trimmed by 4 bases and 3 bases, with 14 bases remaining between them. Germline V gives CDR1 SGDLS, CDR2 YYNGEE. CDR3 length: 15 amino acids. CDR3: CASSFSRQTNQPQHF. The DNA for the CDR3 is TGTGCCAGCAGCTTTTCTCGACAGACCAATCAGCCCCAGCATTTT. The whole variable domain, filled in from reference TRBV9 and TRBJ1-5, reads DSGVTQTPKHLITATGQRVTLRCSPRSGDLSVYWYQQSLDQGLQFLIQYYNGEERAKGNILERFSAQQFPDLHSELNLSSLELGDSALYFCASSFSRQTNQPQHFGDGTRLSIL.

The chain links TRBV30 to TRBJ2-5, with TRBD1 matching 9 bases. From germline, CDR1 is GTSNPN and CDR2 SVGIG (reference sequence). V lost 4 bases, J lost 6 bases, and 6 bases stayed unmatched. CDR3 length: 13 residues. CDR3 residues: CAWKGQGTKTQYF. Written as DNA, the CDR3 is TGTGCCTGGAAAGGACAGGGGACGAAGACCCAGTACTTC.

CDR3 residues: CASSLWGTRSTDTQYF. CDR3 in DNA: TGTGCCAGCAGTTTATGGGGCACCCGTAGCACAGATACGCAGTATTTT. The chain joins TRBV27 to TRBJ2-3; TRBD1 is a possible D gene (5 bases). The CDR3 is 16 amino acids. V was clipped by 1 base and J by 0 bases, with 11 bases between them. From germline, CDR1 is MNHEY and CDR2 SMNVEV (reference sequence).

This clone was seen a few times. The genes are TRBV6-1 and TRBJ1-2; D possibly corresponds to TRBD1 (6 bases). V lost 3 bases to trimming and J lost 7 bases, with 18 bases between them. This CDR3 has 15 residues. Per germline, CDR1 MNHNS and CDR2 SASEGT. The CDR3 protein is CASSEGGTLTFGYTF. In DNA, the CDR3 is TGTGCCAGCAGTGAGGGGGGGACACTGACGTTTGGCTACACCTTC.

The CDR3 is CASSARLATSSYNEQFF. CDR3 DNA sequence: TGTGCCAGCAGCGCCCGACTAGCGACAAGCTCCTACAATGAGCAGTTCTTC. The chain recombines TRBV9 with TRBJ2-1; 8 positions agree with TRBD2. V trimming: 3 bases; J trimming: 0 bases; junction bases outside the gene matches: 8. Germline CDR1 reads SGDLS; CDR2 reads YYNGEE. The CDR3 runs 17 residues.

The V call is TRBV4-2, the J call TRBJ2-3, with 13 bases lining up with TRBD2. This CDR3 is built from 17 residues. V trimming: 0 bases; J trimming: 2 bases; junction bases outside the gene matches: 2. CDR1 and CDR2 (germline): LGHNA, YNFKEQ. Here the CDR3 DNA reads TGTGCCAGCAGCCAAGATGGGACTAGCGGGAACACAGATACGCAGTATTTT. The encoded protein is CASSQDGTSGNTDTQYF.

The chain uses TRBV7-9 and TRBJ2-3; D is ambiguous. Germline-derived CDR1 and CDR2 are SEHNR and FQNEAQ (reference sequence). V shed 5 bases and J shed 0 bases, with 18 bases lying between them. The CDR3 has 17 residues. The CDR3 loop reads CASSHNQVESSTDTQYF. Written as DNA, the CDR3 is TGTGCCAGCAGCCACAACCAAGTCGAATCTAGCACAGATACGCAGTATTTT.

This clone was counted between two and nine times. The V and J genes are TRBV5-1 and TRBJ1-5, with 10 bases identical to TRBD1. CDR3 length: 16 residues. Germline CDR1 reads SGHRS; CDR2 reads YFSETQ. The J segment lost 2 bases and the V segment lost 4 bases, leaving 6 bases of the junction unmatched. This chain's CDR3 is CASSATGTGGNQPQHF. The CDR3, as DNA: TGCGCCAGCAGCGCAACCGGGACAGGGGGCAATCAGCCCCAGCATTTT. Combining the CDR3 with reference TRBV5-1 and TRBJ1-5 gives the whole variable domain KAGVTQTPRYLIKTRGQQVTLSCSPISGHRSVSWYQQTPGQGLQFLFEYFSETQRNKGNFPGRFSGRQFSNSRSEMNVSTLELGDSALYLCASSATGTGGNQPQHFGDGTRLSIL.

This clone was seen only once. The gene calls are TRBV10-3 and TRBJ1-4, with D hard to call. Between the trimmed V and J ends, which lost 1 base and 4 bases, there was a span of 4 bases. From germline, CDR1 is ENHRY and CDR2 SYGVKD. CDR3 length equals 13 residues. CDR3 residues: CAISEFLNEKLFF. The DNA of the CDR3 is TGTGCCATCAGTGAGTTTCTTAATGAAAAACTGTTTTTT.

This clone has just a few counts. This rearrangement joins TRBV2 to TRBJ2-1; 13 positions match TRBD2. The CDR3 has 16 residues. Trimming took 5 bases from V and 2 from J; bases not matched to a gene: 3. Germline lookup yields CDR1 SNHLY and CDR2 FYNNEI. For the CDR3, the DNA is TGTGCCAGCAGTTGGACTAGCGGGAGAACCTACAATGAGCAGTTCTTC. This gives the protein CASSWTSGRTYNEQFF. The full variable domain, in which reference TRBV2 and TRBJ2-1 provide the parts outside the CDR3, is EPEVTQTPSHQVTQMGQEVILRCVPISNHLYFYWYRQILGQKVEFLVSFYNNEISEKSEIFDDQFSVERPDGSNFTLKIRSTKLEDSAMYFCASSWTSGRTYNEQFFGPGTRLTVL.

The chain has TRBV7-9 and TRBJ2-7; D not certain. Germline V gene data show CDR1 as SEHNR and CDR2 as FQNEAQ (reference sequence). The CDR3 has 16 residues. The V and J ends lost 5 bases and 3 bases respectively, with 20 bases between them. The CDR3: CASSASPLDIIYEQYF. In DNA, the CDR3 is TGTGCCAGCAGCGCCTCGCCCTTAGACATAATCTACGAGCAGTACTTC.

The table lists this clone with a count of one. The chain uses TRBV2 and TRBJ2-7; 7 nucleotides line up with TRBD1. This CDR3 is 16 amino acids long. Unmatched junction bases numbered 10, after V lost 3 bases and J lost 2 bases. Germline CDR1 and CDR2: SNHLY and FYNNEI. CDR3 nucleotide sequence: TGTGCCAGCAGTGACCCCGGGACAGCCGTAACCTACGAGCAGTACTTC. Translation: CASSDPGTAVTYEQYF.

V and J are TRBV7-8 and TRBJ2-1; TRBD1 agrees at 12 bases. Trimming removed 5 bases from V and 7 bases from J; junction bases left unmatched: 9. CDR1 is SGHVS, CDR2 FQNEAQ, per germline. The CDR3 extends over 16 amino acids. The CDR3 spells CASSPRGQGARNEQFF. The CDR3, as DNA: TGTGCCAGCAGCCCCCGGGGACAGGGGGCGCGGAATGAGCAGTTCTTC.

The chain couples TRBV10-3 to TRBJ2-5, with 10 nucleotides matching TRBD2. Germline V gives CDR1 ENHRY, CDR2 SYGVKD. The trim removed 0 bases at V and 2 bases at J, leaving 3 bases unmatched. The CDR3 has 16 amino acids. CDR3 DNA sequence: TGTGCCATCAGTGAGTCGGAAGCGGGGGGGCAAGAGACCCAGTACTTC. This codes for CAISESEAGGQETQYF.

In DNA form, the CDR3 reads TGTGCCAGTAGTATAGCGGGGGCGAACACCGGGGAGCTGTTTTTT. It is translated as CASSIAGANTGELFF. V gene TRBV19 combines with J gene TRBJ2-2; possibly TRBD2 for D (6 bases). This CDR3 region has 15 residues. Germline V gives CDR1 LNHDA, CDR2 SQIVND (reference sequence). The V end was cut by 1 base, the J end by 0 bases, with 6 bases between.